The 26 T cell receptor beta chains reported below all come from one sample, sequenced in a study of cytomegalovirus exposure and HLA in healthy donors. Both 60 Vbeta primers and 13 Jbeta primers went into the PCR. Only in-frame clones appear in the TCRdb table, and some are missing; sequencing was by immunoSEQ multiplex PCR. Altogether about 150,000 clones are present, approximately 60% being singletons, with the ten largest covering 2.4%. Sample: PBMCs. These receptors all stem from a middle-aged woman in good health and CMV-seronegative.

The chain combines TRBV19 with TRBJ2-7, with TRBD1 identical over 9 bases. CDR3 length: 17 amino acids. The trim removed 7 bases at V and 5 bases at J, leaving 18 bases unmatched. The germline gives CDR1 LNHDA, CDR2 SQIVND (reference sequence). CDR3 nucleotide sequence: TGTGCCAGTACCGAAGGTCAGGGGGGACAGGGATTGCACGAGCAGTACTTC. Translating gives CASTEGQGGQGLHEQYF.

The chain couples TRBV5-6 to TRBJ1-5; TRBD1 matches 7 bases. The CDR3 spans 15 residues. The V gene's germline CDR1 is SGHDT and CDR2 YYEEEE. V lost 1 base to trimming and J lost 7 bases; unmatched junction nucleotides: 8. The CDR3: CASSLSPTGKQPQHF. CDR3 bases: TGTGCCAGCAGCTTGAGTCCGACAGGGAAGCAGCCCCAGCATTTT.

J is TRBJ1-6 and V is TRBV6-6; 9 bases agree with TRBD1. The CDR3 runs 15 residues. V lost 4 bases and J lost 6; bases outside the gene matches: 4. CDR1 is MNHNY and CDR2 is SVGAGI in the germline V gene (reference sequence). The CDR3 loop is CASSFPDRGNSPLHF. CDR3 nucleotides: TGTGCCAGCAGTTTCCCGGACAGGGGTAATTCACCCCTCCACTTT.

V gene TRBV4-2 combines with J gene TRBJ1-1; no reliable D call. Germline CDR1 is LGHNA and CDR2 is YNFKEQ. The CDR3 has 15 residues. V lost 1 base and J lost 0, with 9 bases in between. The CDR3 sequence is CASSQVLRMNTEAFF. The CDR3 nucleotides read TGTGCCAGCAGCCAAGTACTCAGGATGAACACTGAAGCTTTCTTT.

This chain uses TRBV7-2 with TRBJ1-1; TRBD1 aligns across 9 bases. This CDR3 contains 16 residues. Germline CDR1 reads SGHTA; CDR2 reads FQGNSA. J gave up 5 bases and V 5 bases, and 12 bases lay outside the gene matches. CDR3 amino acids: CASSPQDRGTATEAFF. CDR3 sequence (DNA): TGTGCCAGCAGCCCTCAGGACAGGGGAACAGCTACTGAAGCTTTCTTT.

This clone was seen a handful of times. The chain links TRBV6-6 to TRBJ1-2, with 7 bases that match TRBD1. Per germline, CDR1 MNHNY and CDR2 SVGAGI (reference sequence). This CDR3 has 14 residues. J was trimmed by 3 bases and V by 6 bases; bases with no gene match: 7. This CDR3 is CASRRQGDDYGYTF. DNA of the CDR3: TGTGCCAGCAGACGACAGGGAGACGACTATGGCTACACCTTC.

The J gene is TRBJ1-2, the V gene TRBV7-2, with 7 bases aligning to TRBD1. The CDR3 length is 13 residues. J lost 6 bases, V lost 1 base, and 2 bases had no gene match. Germline V lookup: CDR1 SGHTA, CDR2 FQGNSA. For the CDR3, the DNA is TGTGCCAGCAGCTTAGACAGGGGAGATGGCTACACCTTC. Translation: CASSLDRGDGYTF.

The count of this clone is one. The chain joins TRBV7-6 to TRBJ2-2, with D perhaps TRBD2 (6 bases). There are 16 residues in the CDR3. The V end lost 2 bases, the J end lost 6 bases, and 16 bases lay between the germline ends. Germline CDR1 reads SGHVS; CDR2 reads FNYEAQ. In DNA, the CDR3 is TGTGCCAGCAGCTTAAGGAGGGTCAATGGGTCCGGGGAGCTGTTTTTT. Its protein is CASSLRRVNGSGELFF.

This clone has just a few counts. The rearrangement joins TRBV7-9 to TRBJ2-3, with D possibly TRBD1 on 6 matching bases. V was shortened by 2 bases and J by 5 bases, with 11 bases between the two germline ends. The CDR3 covers 14 residues. From germline, CDR1 is SEHNR and CDR2 FQNEAQ (reference sequence). CDR3 nucleotide sequence: TGTGCCAGCAGCTTAATGACAGGAAGAGATACGCAGTATTTT. Amino acids: CASSLMTGRDTQYF.

This sequence joins TRBV21-1 and TRBJ2-2; TRBD1 is taken as the D call from the table, unchecked against the DNA. TRBV21-1 is a recognized pseudogene. This CDR3 has 17 amino acids. The DNA for the CDR3 is TGTGCCAGCAGCACCCCTGGGACAGGGGAGAACACCGGGGAGCTGTTTTTT. It translates to CASSTPGTGENTGELFF.

This clone was seen only once. The chain uses TRBV19 and TRBJ1-1; 7 positions match TRBD1. Trimming cost V 1 base and J 2 bases; bases outside gene matches: 4. This CDR3 has 15 amino acids. Germline V gives CDR1 LNHDA, CDR2 SQIVND (reference sequence). CDR3 nucleotides: TGTGCCAGTAGTATAGGGACAGGTGTCAACACTGAAGCTTTCTTT. Its translation is CASSIGTGVNTEAFF.

The rearrangement links TRBV7-2 to TRBJ2-1; 8 positions agree with TRBD2. The CDR3 runs 16 residues. Germline CDR1 is SGHTA and CDR2 is FQGNSA. The V gene end was trimmed by 1 base and the J gene end by 8 bases; junction bases not matched to a gene: 10. This CDR3 is CASSLEGLEVDDEQFF. The CDR3 nucleotides are TGTGCCAGCAGCTTAGAGGGACTAGAGGTTGACGATGAGCAGTTCTTC.

The J gene is TRBJ1-2, the V gene TRBV7-2; no reliable D call. The CDR3 sequence is 14 residues long. From germline, CDR1 is SGHTA and CDR2 FQGNSA. Trimming took off 0 bases at V and 2 bases at J, with 7 bases between the two ends. The CDR3 coding sequence is TGTGCCAGCAGCTTAGCGACTGGCAACTATGGCTACACCTTC. Translating it yields CASSLATGNYGYTF.

The rearrangement links TRBV27 to TRBJ1-1; 7 positions agree with TRBD1. The trim removed 3 bases at V and 3 bases at J, leaving 7 bases unmatched. Germline values: CDR1 MNHEY, CDR2 SMNVEV (reference sequence). This CDR3 has 15 residues. The CDR3 DNA reads TGTGCCAGCAGTTTTAGGTCCAGGGGGGACACTGAAGCTTTCTTT. Translated: CASSFRSRGDTEAFF.

The sample holds one count of this clone. CDR3: CASSSAGGVNTEAFF. CDR3 DNA sequence: TGTGCCAGCAGTTCAGCCGGGGGTGTGAACACTGAAGCTTTCTTT. The genes are TRBV28 and TRBJ1-1; possibly TRBD1 for D (5 bases). Germline V gene sequence: CDR1 MDHEN, CDR2 SYDVKM. V lost 4 bases, J lost 0 bases, and 12 bases lay in between. The CDR3 loop spans 15 amino acids.

The CDR3 region is CASSERGLAVGSTDTQYF. Here the CDR3 DNA reads TGTGCCAGCAGTGAGAGGGGGCTGGCGGTGGGAAGCACAGATACGCAGTATTTT. V usage is TRBV2 and J usage is TRBJ2-3; 7 bases match TRBD1. The trim removed 3 bases at V and 0 bases at J, leaving 12 bases unmatched. CDR1 and CDR2 from the germline V gene are SNHLY and FYNNEI. This CDR3 has 18 residues.

V and J are TRBV7-2 and TRBJ1-5; D is possibly TRBD1 (5 bases). Germline-derived CDR1 and CDR2 are SGHTA and FQGNSA. The V and J ends lost 1 base and 7 bases respectively, with 11 bases between them. The length of the CDR3 is 14 residues. The CDR3 region is CASSLGGGSQPQHF. The CDR3 nucleotides are TGTGCCAGCAGCTTAGGGGGGGGAAGCCAGCCCCAGCATTTT.

V and J are TRBV27 and TRBJ2-5, with TRBD1 as a possible D gene (5 bases). The DNA matches TRBJ2-7 better at its end, which makes the J call doubtful. This CDR3 region has 16 residues. CDR1 is MNHEY and CDR2 is SMNVEV in the germline V gene (reference sequence). CDR3 residues: CASSRALSLSSYEQYF. In DNA, the CDR3 is TGTGCCAGCTCCAGGGCCCTATCCTTAAGCTCCTACGAGCAGTACTTC.

The chain recombines TRBV5-4 with TRBJ1-2, with TRBD1 matching over 9 bases. The germline gives CDR1 SGHNT, CDR2 YYREEE (reference sequence). The length of the CDR3 is 17 residues. J gave up 6 bases and V 0 bases, and 12 bases lay outside the gene matches. The CDR3 region has the DNA TGTGCCAGCAGCTTGGTCGGCACAGGGGGCGGGCGCCATGGCTACACCTTC. Translated, it gives CASSLVGTGGGRHGYTF. Filled out from reference TRBV5-4 and TRBJ1-2, the complete variable domain reads ETGVTQSPTHLIKTRGQQVTLRCSSQSGHNTVSWYQQALGQGPQFIFQYYREEENGRGNFPPRFSGLQFPNYSSELNVNALELDDSALYLCASSLVGTGGGRHGYTFGSGTRLTVV.

The chain joins TRBV5-1 to TRBJ2-2; 7 nucleotides align to TRBD1. CDR3 length: 14 residues. Germline V gene lookup returns CDR1 SGHRS and CDR2 YFSETQ. V lost 2 bases, J lost 5 bases, and 3 bases stayed unmatched. CDR3 DNA sequence: TGCGCCAGCAGCTTTGGGACAGCAACCGGGGAGCTGTTTTTT. Protein product: CASSFGTATGELFF. The full variable domain, completed using reference TRBV5-1 and TRBJ2-2, is KAGVTQTPRYLIKTRGQQVTLSCSPISGHRSVSWYQQTPGQGLQFLFEYFSETQRNKGNFPGRFSGRQFSNSRSEMNVSTLELGDSALYLCASSFGTATGELFFGEGSRLTVL.

J is TRBJ2-1 and V is TRBV2, with a tentative D call TRBD2 (6 bases). V lost 9 bases and J lost 2, with 14 bases in between. The length of the CDR3 is 14 residues. The germline V gene has CDR1 SNHLY and CDR2 FYNNEI. The chain's CDR3 is CASRLGGAYNEQFF. The CDR3 coding sequence is TGTGCCAGTAGACTTGGCGGGGCCTACAATGAGCAGTTCTTC.

The chain combines TRBV18 with TRBJ1-1; 10 nucleotides agree with TRBD1. The CDR3 consists of 16 residues. Unmatched junction bases numbered 6, after V lost 0 bases and J lost 5 bases. Germline CDR1 is KGHSH and CDR2 is LQKENI. The CDR3 DNA reads TGTGCCAGCTCACCACCGGGACAGGGGACGCGGACTGAAGCTTTCTTT. This gives the protein CASSPPGQGTRTEAFF.

The J gene is TRBJ1-2, the V gene TRBV19, with TRBD1 identical over 11 bases. The CDR3 has 15 residues. The V gene end was trimmed by 5 bases and the J gene end by 4 bases; junction bases not matched to a gene: 6. CDR1 is LNHDA and CDR2 is SQIVND in the germline V gene (reference sequence). CDR3 amino acids: CASSPGQGGSYGYTF. CDR3 nucleotides: TGTGCCAGTAGTCCGGGACAGGGGGGGAGCTATGGCTACACCTTC.

The V and J genes are TRBV27 and TRBJ2-2; tentative D call: TRBD2 (5 bases). Germline CDR1 is MNHEY and CDR2 is SMNVEV (reference sequence). Trimming shortened V by 8 bases and J by 6 bases, and 19 bases separated the two germline ends. The CDR3 sequence is 15 residues long. CDR3 DNA: TGTGCCAGCCTTCGAATGACGGGGTACTCCGGGGAGCTGTTTTTT. This sequence encodes CASLRMTGYSGELFF.

This clone was picked up a small number of times. The J gene is TRBJ1-5, the V gene TRBV2, with D possibly being TRBD1 (6 bases). V dropped 7 bases and J dropped 5 bases, with 12 bases sitting between them. The CDR3 spans 13 residues. Germline assignment: CDR1 SNHLY and CDR2 FYNNEI. The CDR3 loop reads CASNGQLDQPQHF. DNA for the CDR3: TGTGCCAGCAATGGACAGCTCGATCAGCCCCAGCATTTT. The full variable domain, completed using reference TRBV2 and TRBJ1-5, is EPEVTQTPSHQVTQMGQEVILRCVPISNHLYFYWYRQILGQKVEFLVSFYNNEISEKSEIFDDQFSVERPDGSNFTLKIRSTKLEDSAMYFCASNGQLDQPQHFGDGTRLSIL.

This clone was recorded a few times. The chain joins TRBV6-6 to TRBJ2-3, with D perhaps TRBD2 (7 bases). The CDR3 has 12 residues. The germline V gene has CDR1 MNHNY and CDR2 SVGAGI (reference sequence). Trimming removed 8 bases from V and 2 bases from J, with 8 bases in between. The DNA of the CDR3 is TGTGCCAGCGGGGGGGCCACAGATACGCAGTATTTT. Its protein product is CASGGATDTQYF.